This TCR beta chain was documented in a study of regulatory T cells in long-lasting Graves disease. Overall study findings and caveats: The persistent group shared 2,500 or so public clonotypes, more than the approximately 1,000 shared by new patients.

Germline V gene data show CDR1 as DFQATT and CDR2 as SNEGSKA (reference sequence). V dropped 0 bases and J dropped 3; count of bases not matched to a gene: 7. This CDR3 region has 16 residues. This clonotype was counted a few times. Its antigen is unidentified. The CDR3 carries no conserved terminal phenylalanine or tryptophan, so it likely arises from a read error. The authors built TCR beta libraries using iRepertoire HTBI primers and Arm-PCR of CDR3 regions. Methods used by the authors: Samples jointly harbored 55 to 75 TRBV and over 11 TRBJ segments. TCRdb reprocessed the multiplex PCR reads via MiXCR and lists one record per CDR3 protein. These V and J calls rely on TCRdb rather than the paper's analysis. The sample shows some 230,000 distinct CDR3 sequences, around 18% of them seen only once. Regarding time point: newly diagnosed GD, antithyroid drugs for less than 3 months. There was RNA extracted from PBMCs, and the TCR library was made from it.

The rearrangement uses TRBV20-1 and TRBJ1-1, with TRBD1 matching 10 bases. The sample consisted of peripheral blood mononuclear cells (PBMCs), taken at new diagnosis, from a patient treated with antithyroid drugs. The clonotype originates from a female donor with Graves disease. The CDR3 region has the DNA TGCAGTGCTAGAGATCACGAGACAGGGGGCTACACTGAAGCTTTCCTT. Translated: CSARDHETGGYTEAFL.